The sequence of this TCR beta chain was determined in a study of T cell responses to AZD1222 COVID-19 vaccine. General observations from the study: The study found vaccine-associated CD4 TCRs spanning spike, dominant at 160-218 and 743-854. Targeting of unmutated variant regions was reportedly seen in nearly half of spike-specific TCRs. After the peak T cell response, and only then, were repertoires sampled.

Sequencing was performed with immunoSEQ multiplex PCR; in TCRdb, only in-frame clones are kept and a portion is missing. The table includes 100,000 to 150,000 clones, about nine tenths detected once. To note about this clone: Its antigen is unknown.

The CDR3 has 16 amino acids. The V end was cut by 7 bases, the J end by 4 bases, with 22 bases between. Germline CDR1 is MGHDK and CDR2 is SYGVNS. Sequencing used peripheral blood, obtained on day 0 of AZD1222 vaccination. This chain uses TRBV25-1 with TRBJ1-1, with D maybe TRBD1 (6 bases). The sequence derives from an adult in good health. The CDR3 reads CASTGMSTGIATEAFF. CDR3 in DNA: TGTGCCAGCACCGGAATGAGCACAGGGATTGCCACTGAAGCTTTCTTT.